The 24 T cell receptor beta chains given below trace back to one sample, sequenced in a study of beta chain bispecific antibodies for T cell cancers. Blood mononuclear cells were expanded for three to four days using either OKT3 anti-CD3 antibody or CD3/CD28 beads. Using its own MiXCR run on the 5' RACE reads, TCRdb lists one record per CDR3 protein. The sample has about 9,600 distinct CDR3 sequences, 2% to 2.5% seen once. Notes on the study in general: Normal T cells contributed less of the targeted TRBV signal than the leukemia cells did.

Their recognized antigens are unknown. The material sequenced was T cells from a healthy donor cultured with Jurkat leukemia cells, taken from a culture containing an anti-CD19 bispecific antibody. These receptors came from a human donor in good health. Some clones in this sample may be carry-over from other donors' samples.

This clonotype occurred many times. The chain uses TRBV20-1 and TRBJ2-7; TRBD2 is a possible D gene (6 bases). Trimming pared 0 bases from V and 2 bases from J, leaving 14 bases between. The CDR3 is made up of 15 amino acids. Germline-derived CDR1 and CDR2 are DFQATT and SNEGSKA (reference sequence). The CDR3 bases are TGCAGTGCTAGAGATCACCGGGGGTTAACCTACGAGCAGTACTTC. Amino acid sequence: CSARDHRGLTYEQYF.

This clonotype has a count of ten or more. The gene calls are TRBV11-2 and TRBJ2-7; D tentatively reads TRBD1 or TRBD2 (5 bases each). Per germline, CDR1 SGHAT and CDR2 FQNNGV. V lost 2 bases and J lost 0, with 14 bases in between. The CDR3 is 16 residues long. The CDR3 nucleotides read TGTGCCAGCAGCTTAATTACGTGGGGGAGCTCCTACGAGCAGTACTTC. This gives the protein CASSLITWGSSYEQYF.

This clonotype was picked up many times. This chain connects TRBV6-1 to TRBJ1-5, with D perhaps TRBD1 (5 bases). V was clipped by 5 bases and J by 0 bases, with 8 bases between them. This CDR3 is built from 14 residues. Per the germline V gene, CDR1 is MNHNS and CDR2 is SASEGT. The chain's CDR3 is CASSRQHSNQPQHF. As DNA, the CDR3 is TGTGCCAGCAGTCGACAGCATAGCAATCAGCCCCAGCATTTT.

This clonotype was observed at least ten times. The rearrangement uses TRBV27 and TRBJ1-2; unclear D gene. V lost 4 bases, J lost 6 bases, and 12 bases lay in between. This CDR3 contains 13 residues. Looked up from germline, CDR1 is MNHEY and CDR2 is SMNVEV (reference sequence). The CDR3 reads CASSWSSGDGYTF. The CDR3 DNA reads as TGTGCCAGCAGTTGGTCTTCGGGAGATGGCTACACCTTC.

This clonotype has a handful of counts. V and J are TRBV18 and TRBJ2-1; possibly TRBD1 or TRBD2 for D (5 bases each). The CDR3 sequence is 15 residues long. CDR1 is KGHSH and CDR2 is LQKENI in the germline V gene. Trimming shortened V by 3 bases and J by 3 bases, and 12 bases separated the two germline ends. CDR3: CASSPRDSGYNEQFF. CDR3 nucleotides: TGTGCCAGCTCACCCCGCGACAGCGGCTACAATGAGCAGTTCTTC. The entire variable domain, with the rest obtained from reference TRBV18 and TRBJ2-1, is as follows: NAGVMQNPRHLVRRRGQEARLRCSPMKGHSHVYWYRQLPEEGLKFMVYLQKENIIDESGMPKERFSAEFPKEGPSILRIQQVVRGDSAAYFCASSPRDSGYNEQFFGPGTRLTVL.

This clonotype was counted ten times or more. CDR3 DNA: TGTGCCATCACAAGGGGGACTAGCCACATTACCGGGGAGCTGTTTTTT. Translated: CAITRGTSHITGELFF. The chain recombines TRBV10-3 with TRBJ2-2; 9 positions match TRBD2. The V segment lost 7 bases and the J segment 5 bases; nucleotides outside the gene matches: 11. CDR1 is ENHRY and CDR2 is SYGVKD in the germline V gene. The CDR3 is 16 amino acids.

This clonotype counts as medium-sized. CDR3 in DNA: TGTGCCAGCAGTGCGGGACAGTTGAACACTGAAGCTTTCTTT. The encoded protein is CASSAGQLNTEAFF. The chain combines TRBV2 with TRBJ1-1; 7 bases line up with TRBD1. The germline V gene has CDR1 SNHLY and CDR2 FYNNEI. V gave up 4 bases and J gave up 0 bases; unmatched junction bases: 2. This CDR3 region has 14 residues.

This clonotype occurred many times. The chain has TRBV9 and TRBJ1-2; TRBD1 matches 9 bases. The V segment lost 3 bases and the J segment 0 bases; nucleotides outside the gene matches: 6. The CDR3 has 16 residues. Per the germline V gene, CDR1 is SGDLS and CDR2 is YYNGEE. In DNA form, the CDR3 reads TGTGCCAGCAGCGAAATCGGGACAGGGTCTAACTATGGCTACACCTTC. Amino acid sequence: CASSEIGTGSNYGYTF.

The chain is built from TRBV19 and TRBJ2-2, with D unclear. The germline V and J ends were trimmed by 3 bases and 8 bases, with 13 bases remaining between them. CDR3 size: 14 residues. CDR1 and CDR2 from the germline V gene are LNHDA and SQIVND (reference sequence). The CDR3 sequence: CASSISQLGGELFF. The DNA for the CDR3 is TGTGCCAGTAGTATTTCCCAGCTTGGTGGGGAGCTGTTTTTT.

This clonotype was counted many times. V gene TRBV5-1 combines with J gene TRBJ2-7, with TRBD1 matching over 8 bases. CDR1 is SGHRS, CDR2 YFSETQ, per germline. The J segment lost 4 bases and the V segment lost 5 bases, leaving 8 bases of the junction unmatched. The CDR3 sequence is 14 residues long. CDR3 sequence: CASSRTGQEYEQYF. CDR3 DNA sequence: TGCGCCAGCAGTCGGACGGGACAGGAGTACGAGCAGTACTTC.

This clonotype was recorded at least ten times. As DNA, the CDR3 is TGTGCCATCAGTGAGTTACCGCTCGAGGCAGGATTAAGCACAGATACGCAGTATTTT. Translation gives CAISELPLEAGLSTDTQYF. The chain employs TRBV10-3 and TRBJ2-3; unclear D gene. This CDR3 spans 19 amino acids. V lost 1 base and J 0 bases, leaving 20 bases between the germline ends. CDR1 and CDR2 from the germline V gene are ENHRY and SYGVKD.

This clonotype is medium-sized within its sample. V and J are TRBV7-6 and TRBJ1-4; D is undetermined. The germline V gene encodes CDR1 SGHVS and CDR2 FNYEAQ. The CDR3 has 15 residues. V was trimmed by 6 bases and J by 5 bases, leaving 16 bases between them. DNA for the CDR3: TGTGCCAGCAGTTCTAGCGTAGGATACAATGAAAAACTGTTTTTT. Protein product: CASSSSVGYNEKLFF.

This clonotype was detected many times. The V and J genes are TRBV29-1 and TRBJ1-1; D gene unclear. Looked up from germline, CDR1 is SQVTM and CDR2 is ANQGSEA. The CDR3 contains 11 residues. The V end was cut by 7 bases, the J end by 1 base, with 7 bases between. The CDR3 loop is CSATPNTEAFF. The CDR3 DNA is TGCAGCGCAACGCCGAACACTGAAGCTTTCTTT.

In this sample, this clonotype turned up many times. CDR3 DNA sequence: TGTGCCAGCAGTTTTAGGCGGGGGGGGACAGATACGCAGTATTTT. Amino acid sequence: CASSFRRGGTDTQYF. This chain connects TRBV28 to TRBJ2-3, with TRBD2 matching 9 bases. J lost 3 bases, V lost 3 bases, and 4 bases had no gene match. CDR3 length: 15 amino acids. CDR1 and CDR2 from the germline V gene are MDHEN and SYDVKM.

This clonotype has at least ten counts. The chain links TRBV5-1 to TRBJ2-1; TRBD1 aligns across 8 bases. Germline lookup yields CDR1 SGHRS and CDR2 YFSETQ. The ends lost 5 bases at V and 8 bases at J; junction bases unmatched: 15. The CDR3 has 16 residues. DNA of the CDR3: TGCGCCAGCAGTATGGGGCAGGGGGCCCCCCTCGATGAGCAGTTCTTC. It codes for CASSMGQGAPLDEQFF.

The CDR3 region has the DNA TGCAGTGCTAGAGATCGGGGGGGGTCATCTGGAAACACCATATATTTT. Encoded protein: CSARDRGGSSGNTIYF. The chain carries TRBV20-1 and TRBJ1-3; D possibly corresponds to TRBD1 (5 bases). Germline V gene lookup returns CDR1 DFQATT and CDR2 SNEGSKA (reference sequence). V was shortened by 0 bases and J by 1 base, with 13 bases between the two germline ends. The CDR3 has 16 amino acids.

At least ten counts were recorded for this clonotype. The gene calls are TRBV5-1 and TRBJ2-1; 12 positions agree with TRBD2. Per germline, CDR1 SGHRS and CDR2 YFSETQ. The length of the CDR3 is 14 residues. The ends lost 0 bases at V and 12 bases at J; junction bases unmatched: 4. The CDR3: CASSLETSGGTQFF. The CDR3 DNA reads TGCGCCAGCAGCTTGGAAACTAGCGGGGGGACGCAGTTCTTC.

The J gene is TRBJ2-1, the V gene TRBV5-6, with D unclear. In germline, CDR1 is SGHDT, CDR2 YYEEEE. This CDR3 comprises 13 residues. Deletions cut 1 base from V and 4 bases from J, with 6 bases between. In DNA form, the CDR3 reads TGTGCCAGCAGCTTGAACGGGTACAATGAGCAGTTCTTC. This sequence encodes CASSLNGYNEQFF. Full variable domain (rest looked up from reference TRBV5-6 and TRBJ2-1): DAGVTQSPTHLIKTRGQQVTLRCSPKSGHDTVSWYQQALGQGPQFIFQYYEEEERQRGNFPDRFSGHQFPNYSSELNVNALLLGDSALYLCASSLNGYNEQFFGPGTRLTVL.

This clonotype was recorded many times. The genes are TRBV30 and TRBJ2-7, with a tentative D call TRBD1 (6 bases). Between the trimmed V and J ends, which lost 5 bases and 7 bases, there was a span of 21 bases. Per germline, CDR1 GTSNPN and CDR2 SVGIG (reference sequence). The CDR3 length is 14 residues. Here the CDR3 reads CAWGEPGTLLEQYF. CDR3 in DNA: TGTGCCTGGGGGGAACCGGGGACATTGTTGGAGCAGTACTTC.

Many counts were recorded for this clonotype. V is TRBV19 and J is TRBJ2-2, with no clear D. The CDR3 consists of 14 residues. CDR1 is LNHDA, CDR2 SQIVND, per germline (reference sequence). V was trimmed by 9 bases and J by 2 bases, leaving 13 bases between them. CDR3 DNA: TGTGCCAGCACCCCCGGGCCCAACACCGGGGAGCTGTTTTTT. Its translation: CASTPGPNTGELFF.

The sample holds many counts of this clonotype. The CDR3 here is CASSPRLGIPNEQFF. CDR3 in DNA: TGTGCCAGCTCACCGCGGCTTGGCATTCCAAATGAGCAGTTCTTC. The J gene is TRBJ2-1, the V gene TRBV18; D ambiguous. The germline V gene has CDR1 KGHSH and CDR2 LQKENI. The CDR3 runs 15 residues. Trimming took off 3 bases at V and 7 bases at J, with 16 bases between the two ends.

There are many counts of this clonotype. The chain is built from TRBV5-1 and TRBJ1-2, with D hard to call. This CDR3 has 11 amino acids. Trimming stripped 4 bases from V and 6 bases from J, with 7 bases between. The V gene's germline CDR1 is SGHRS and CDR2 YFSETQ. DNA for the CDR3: TGCGCCAGCAGCCAATACGATGGCTACACCTTC. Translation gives CASSQYDGYTF.

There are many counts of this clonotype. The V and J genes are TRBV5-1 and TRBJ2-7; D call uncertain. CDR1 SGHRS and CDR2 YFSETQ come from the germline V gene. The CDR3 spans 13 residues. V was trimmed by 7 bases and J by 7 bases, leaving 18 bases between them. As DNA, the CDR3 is TGCGCCAGCCACACGGAGTTTTGGGGAGAGCAGTACTTC. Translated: CASHTEFWGEQYF.

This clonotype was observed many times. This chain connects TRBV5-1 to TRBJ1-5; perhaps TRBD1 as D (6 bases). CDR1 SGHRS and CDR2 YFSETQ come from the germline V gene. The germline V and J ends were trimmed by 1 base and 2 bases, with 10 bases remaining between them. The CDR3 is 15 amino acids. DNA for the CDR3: TGCGCCAGCAGCTTGACAGGGACGGGCAATCAGCCCCAGCATTTT. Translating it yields CASSLTGTGNQPQHF.